Listed below are T cell receptor beta chains from one sample, sequenced in a study of cytomegalovirus exposure and HLA in healthy donors. Sequenced by immunoSEQ multiplex PCR; TCRdb stores in-frame clones only, minus some. The sample shows approximately 210,000 clones, around 79% of them seen only once. The sample taken for sequencing was PBMCs. All receptors come from a woman in her forties or fifties in good health and CMV-seronegative. Each CDR3 is given without its conserved first and last residue.

J gene,V gene,CDR3 length,CDR3 protein
TRBJ1-4,TRBV19,12,ASSIGGPGEKLF
TRBJ1-5,TRBV15,15,ATSRARGAGLGQPQH
TRBJ1-2,TRBV28,9,ASSWSIGYT
TRBJ2-1,TRBV2,14,ASTQAGDRAYNEQF
TRBJ1-2,TRBV6-5,12,ASSYSTGKSGYT
TRBJ1-4,TRBV18,11,ASSGTRNEKLF
TRBJ1-1,TRBV14,12,ASSQDGRGPEAF
TRBJ2-7,TRBV7-2,11,ASSYRELYEQY
TRBJ2-1,TRBV5-5,15,ASSAEGLGHSYNEQF
TRBJ2-7,TRBV7-8,11,ASSPRPGGEQY
TRBJ1-1,TRBV25-1,12,ASSEGMTRAEAF
TRBJ2-6,TRBV4-3,19,ASSQAVFGTDSHSGANVLT
TRBJ1-1,TRBV18,12,ASSPDRMNTEAF
TRBJ2-5,TRBV9,13,ASSARGDGGETQY
TRBJ2-3,TRBV7-2,13,ASSLMTSGADTQY
TRBJ1-1,TRBV7-2,13,ATDGRGGLNTEAF
TRBJ1-2,TRBV7-3,11,ASSPPGQGMYT
TRBJ2-3,TRBV10-3,10,AISEYRGGQY
TRBJ2-5,TRBV6-1,15,ASSEWGTSGSKETQY
TRBJ2-1,TRBV2,14,ASSEAGLAAINEQF
TRBJ2-3,TRBV5-1,12,ASSTPTVPDTQY
TRBJ1-1,TRBV19,13,ASSILGRSGGQAF
TRBJ2-5,TRBV7-9,13,ASSLRTGGGETQY
TRBJ2-7,TRBV6-1,10,ASRESSYEQY
TRBJ2-1,TRBV7-2,15,ASSQPRGGGSYNEQF
TRBJ1-1,TRBV11-2,13,ASSDTTGAGTEAF
TRBJ1-5,TRBV2,12,ASRAEFSQGPQH
TRBJ1-2,TRBV25-1,16,ASRATLTGGPKGGGYT
TRBJ1-3,TRBV9,14,ASSVGGGFSGNTIY
TRBJ1-1,TRBV5-1,14,ASSLGGAYLNTEVF
TRBJ2-3,TRBV11-2,12,ASSESPRTDTQY
TRBJ2-5,TRBV7-9,13,ASSSLTSYQETQY
TRBJ1-4,TRBV7-2,12,ASSLVSSNEKLF
TRBJ1-1,TRBV11-1,10,ASSVRVTEAF
TRBJ2-1,TRBV7-6,13,ASSLGASPWYEQF
TRBJ2-5,TRBV7-9,16,ASSLDGWTSGREETQY
TRBJ2-3,TRBV7-9,15,ASSSYGLGLGTDTQY
TRBJ2-3,TRBV9,13,ASSVDSGGHSTQY
TRBJ1-5,TRBV2,12,ASKEQGSNQPQH
TRBJ2-7,TRBV5-1,12,ASSSSGSSYEQY
TRBJ1-6,TRBV27,15,ASTTLPLRDRNSPLH
TRBJ1-1,TRBV19,11,ASSIQGNTEAF